What follows are 21 T cell receptor beta chains derived from one specimen sequenced in a study of blood T cells in healthy people across ages. Primers used in a second PCR of roughly 6 to 11 cycles were a sample-barcoded 5' primer and a J-beta primer mix. TCRdb used MiXCR to reprocess the 5' RACE reads, holding one entry per CDR3 protein. Of more than 1,000,000 distinct CDR3 sequences in the sample, under 30% were seen once. This sample also appeared in a second study, on T cells of mothers and their children.

Sequenced input: blood. All receptors come from a girl aged 2 to 10 in good health.

The genes are TRBV19 and TRBJ2-5; D is uncertain. The V gene lost 3 bases and the J gene lost 2 bases, with 7 bases spanning the gap. This CDR3 has 13 residues. Germline CDR1 LNHDA, CDR2 SQIVND (reference sequence). In DNA, the CDR3 is TGTGCCAGTAGTATCCCCAGTCAAGAGACCCAGTACTTC. Encoded protein: CASSIPSQETQYF.

This clonotype was detected a few times. J is TRBJ1-1 and V is TRBV28; 7 bases align to TRBD1. This CDR3 is 15 amino acids long. V trimming: 5 bases; J trimming: 6 bases; junction bases outside the gene matches: 12. Germline V lookup: CDR1 MDHEN, CDR2 SYDVKM. The CDR3 is CASSTPGGGLPEAFF. Written as DNA, the CDR3 is TGTGCCAGCAGTACCCCAGGGGGAGGCCTACCTGAAGCTTTCTTT.

The CDR3 DNA sequence: TGCAGCGTTTCCAGAGGTGGGAACACTGAAGCTTTCTTT. It specifies CSVSRGGNTEAFF. The V gene is TRBV29-1, the J gene TRBJ1-1, with unresolved D. The CDR3 is made up of 13 amino acids. Germline assignment: CDR1 SQVTM and CDR2 ANQGSEA. Trimming cost V 5 bases and J 1 base, with 11 bases left between them.

The CDR3 coding sequence is TGCGCCAGCAGTGAAGGACGGAGCTCTGGAAACACCATATATTTT. This translates into CASSEGRSSGNTIYF. The chain joins TRBV10-1 to TRBJ1-3; D is unresolved. This CDR3 has 15 residues. The germline CDR1 and CDR2 sequences are WNHNN and SYGVQD (reference sequence). Trimming cost V 3 bases and J 0 bases, with 9 bases left between them.

This chain links TRBV28 with TRBJ2-1; D unclear. The CDR3 contains 15 residues. The V and J ends lost 2 bases and 2 bases respectively, with 10 bases between them. In germline, CDR1 is MDHEN, CDR2 SYDVKM. CDR3 loop: CASSLTPSPYNEQFF. The CDR3, as DNA: TGTGCCAGCAGTTTAACCCCGTCTCCCTACAATGAGCAGTTCTTC.

This clonotype was seen a few times. One base away lies a much larger clone, so this may be a sequencing read error. The chain has TRBV6-5 and TRBJ2-5, with D unclear. The DNA end lines up better with TRBJ2-7; the J call may be wrong. Germline V gene lookup returns CDR1 MNHEY and CDR2 SVGAGI. There are 14 residues in the CDR3. CDR3 amino acids: CTSSYIDGAYEQYF. CDR3 sequence (DNA): TGTACCAGCAGTTACATCGACGGAGCCTACGAGCAGTACTTC.

The rearrangement joins TRBV4-1 to TRBJ2-3; no clear D. Deletions cut 0 bases from V and 4 bases from J, with 11 bases between. CDR3 length: 15 amino acids. Germline V gives CDR1 MGHRA, CDR2 YSYEKL. CDR3 in amino acids: CASSQEARVADTQYF. CDR3 nucleotides: TGCGCCAGCAGCCAAGAGGCTAGAGTGGCAGATACGCAGTATTTT.

The V and J genes are TRBV21-1 and TRBJ1-4; TRBD1 is taken as the D call from the table, unchecked against the DNA. TRBV21-1 is an annotated pseudogene. The CDR3 spans 17 residues. The CDR3 DNA follows: TGTGCCAGCAGCAAACGGTTATCGGGGGGGGCCAATGAAAAACTGTTTTTT. Protein: CASSKRLSGGANEKLFF.

This clonotype showed up just a few times. The rearrangement uses TRBV7-9 and TRBJ2-1, with no clear D. This CDR3 is built from 13 residues. In germline, CDR1 is SEHNR, CDR2 FQNEAQ (reference sequence). V dropped 1 base and J dropped 10 bases, with 11 bases sitting between them. As DNA, the CDR3 is TGTGCCAGCAGCTTAGAAATCCATCGGGAGCAGTTCTTC. Residues: CASSLEIHREQFF.

The chain recombines TRBV5-1 with TRBJ2-5; 14 bases agree with TRBD2. The J call may be incorrect, as the DNA end agrees better with TRBJ2-1. This CDR3 comprises 14 residues. Germline V CDR1 and CDR2: SGHRS, YFSETQ. The CDR3: CATRTSGGYNEQFF. The CDR3 DNA follows: TGCGCCACAAGGACTAGCGGGGGGTACAATGAGCAGTTCTTC.

The chain joins TRBV7-3 to TRBJ2-2; D may be TRBD1 or TRBD2 (5 bases each). Trimming removed 2 bases at V and 5 bases at J, with 9 bases between. Per the germline V gene, CDR1 is SGHTA and CDR2 is FQGTGA. This CDR3 spans 14 amino acids. In DNA, the CDR3 is TGTGCCAGCAGCTTACGGGGACCTACCGGGGAGCTGTTTTTT. Its protein is CASSLRGPTGELFF. Based on the CDR3 plus reference TRBV7-3 and TRBJ2-2, the full variable domain is GAGVSQTPSNKVTEKGKYVELRCDPISGHTALYWYRQSLGQGPEFLIYFQGTGAADDSGLPNDRFFAVRPEGSVSTLKIQRTERGDSAVYLCASSLRGPTGELFFGEGSRLTVL.

This clonotype turned up a few times. The gene calls are TRBV9 and TRBJ2-5; no firm D call. The J call could be wrong; TRBJ2-1 is a better fit for the DNA end. The CDR3 is made up of 17 amino acids. Germline V gene data show CDR1 as SGDLS and CDR2 as YYNGEE. The CDR3 DNA sequence: TGTGCCAGCAGCGTTTATAAGGTCAGCGACACCAACAATGAGCAGTTCTTC. This codes for CASSVYKVSDTNNEQFF.

The V and J genes are TRBV7-9 and TRBJ2-7; possibly TRBD2 for D (7 bases). CDR1 SEHNR and CDR2 FQNEAQ come from the germline V gene (reference sequence). V was shortened by 4 bases and J by 9 bases, with 19 bases between the two germline ends. The CDR3 is made up of 14 amino acids. The CDR3 DNA reads TGTGCCAGCAGCTCTCATCGGGGGGCAGGGTGGCAGTACTTC. Protein product: CASSSHRGAGWQYF.

In its sample, this clonotype was seen a few times. The rearrangement uses TRBV29-1 and TRBJ2-7; either TRBD1 or TRBD2 may supply D (6 bases each). The CDR3 contains 12 residues. Germline V gene data show CDR1 as SQVTM and CDR2 as ANQGSEA. CDR3 DNA sequence: TGCACCGTAGGAGGGGACACCTACGAGCAGTACTTC. Its protein is CTVGGDTYEQYF.

The sample holds a few counts of this clonotype. The gene calls are TRBV24-1 and TRBJ2-3, with TRBD2 identical over 9 bases. CDR1 is KGHDR, CDR2 SFDVKD, per germline. J was trimmed by 4 bases and V by 5 bases; bases with no gene match: 6. CDR3 length: 15 amino acids. CDR3 nucleotides: TGTGCCACCAGTGGCGGCGGGGGGGTCTCAGATACGCAGTATTTT. This encodes CATSGGGGVSDTQYF.

This clonotype was seen more than once but under ten times. This chain joins TRBV7-3 and TRBJ2-1; 12 positions match TRBD2. V lost 5 bases, J lost 9 bases, and 5 bases stayed unmatched. This CDR3 comprises 14 residues. Germline loops: CDR1 SGHTA, CDR2 FQGTGA. The CDR3 here is CASSPLAGGIEQFF. As DNA, the CDR3 is TGTGCCAGCAGCCCACTAGCGGGAGGAATTGAGCAGTTCTTC.

In this sample, this clonotype turned up a few times. V is TRBV5-5 and J is TRBJ2-5; the D gene is possibly TRBD1 (6 bases). CDR3 length: 13 residues. V was clipped by 0 bases and J by 14 bases, with 17 bases between them. The germline V gene has CDR1 SGHKS and CDR2 YYEKEE (reference sequence). CDR3: CASSLGIQGQTYF. CDR3 sequence (DNA): TGTGCCAGCAGCTTGGGCATCCAGGGGCAGACCTACTTC.

This clonotype has more than one count but fewer than ten. V usage is TRBV29-1 and J usage is TRBJ2-1; tentatively, D is TRBD1 or TRBD2 (5 bases each). CDR1 and CDR2 (germline): SQVTM, ANQGSEA. CDR3 length equals 14 residues. V was shortened by 6 bases and J by 6 bases, with 18 bases between the two germline ends. CDR3 sequence: CSVLGGTVGNEQFF. DNA of the CDR3: TGCAGCGTCCTTGGGGGTACGGTTGGCAATGAGCAGTTCTTC.

The J gene is TRBJ1-2, the V gene TRBV7-9, with D perhaps matching TRBD1 (5 bases). The ends were cut back, 3 bases at V and 4 bases at J, with 12 bases in the middle. The CDR3 length is 14 residues. Germline CDR1 reads SEHNR; CDR2 reads FQNEAQ (reference sequence). The CDR3 loop reads CASSFRDSAYGYTF. CDR3 bases: TGTGCCAGCAGCTTCAGGGATAGTGCCTATGGCTACACCTTC.

J is TRBJ2-5 and V is TRBV6-2 or TRBV6-3, with TRBD1 matching over 8 bases. The DNA end lines up better with TRBJ2-7; the J call may be wrong. CDR1 is MNHEY and CDR2 is SVGEGT in the germline V gene. This CDR3 region has 17 residues. The CDR3 loop is CASSYGGTGELTYEQYF. DNA of the CDR3: TGTGCCAGCAGTTACGGGGGGACAGGCGAACTTACCTACGAGCAGTACTTC.

In this sample, this clonotype turned up a few times. The chain is built from TRBV6-2 or TRBV6-3 and TRBJ2-7, with D perhaps TRBD2 (5 bases). V was shortened by 8 bases and J by 6 bases, with 11 bases between the two germline ends. Germline CDR1 is MNHEY and CDR2 is SVGEGT. This CDR3 is built from 11 residues. CDR3 sequence (DNA): TGTGCCAGCGCAAGGAGGTCCGAGCAGTACTTC. This gives the protein CASARRSEQYF.